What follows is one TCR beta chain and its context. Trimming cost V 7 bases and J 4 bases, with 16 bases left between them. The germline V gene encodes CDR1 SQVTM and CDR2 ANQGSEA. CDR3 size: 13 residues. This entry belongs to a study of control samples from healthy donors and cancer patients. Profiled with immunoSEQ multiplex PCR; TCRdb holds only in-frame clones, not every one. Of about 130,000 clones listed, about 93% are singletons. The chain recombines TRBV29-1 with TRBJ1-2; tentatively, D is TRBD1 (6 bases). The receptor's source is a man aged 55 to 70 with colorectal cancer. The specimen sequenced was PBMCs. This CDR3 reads CSASRGGPYGYTF. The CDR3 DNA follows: TGCAGCGCCAGTCGAGGGGGGCCCTATGGCTACACCTTC. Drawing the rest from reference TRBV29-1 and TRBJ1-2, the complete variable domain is SAVISQKPSRDICQRGTSLTIQCQVDSQVTMMFWYRQQPGQSLTLIATANQGSEATYESGFVIDKFPISRPNLTFSTLTVSNMSPEDSSIYLCSASRGGPYGYTFGSGTRLTVV.